The clone carrying this T cell receptor beta chain showed up just once. These data originate in a study of blood T cell repertoires in COVID-19. Whole-study context: Researchers got acute and convalescent COVID-19 samples from the United States, Italy and Spain. T cells, B-cell-depleted T cells, or PBMCs supplied cDNA or gDNA.

Authors' processing steps: Amplification from reference gene primers served as the basis for estimated nucleated cell counts. TCRdb's copy holds only in-frame clones and misses some; the assay was immunoSEQ multiplex PCR. Clone size and V and J calls were adopted from that table, with D and trimming inferred from the DNA. The data contain just under 65,000 clones, about 82% of them singletons. The CDR3 runs to 12 residues. V lost 7 bases and J lost 5, with 14 bases in between. Germline V gene lookup returns CDR1 GTSNPN and CDR2 SVGIG (reference sequence). The V and J genes are TRBV30 and TRBJ1-1; possible D gene TRBD1, 6 bases. This receptor was obtained from a human donor in a cohort sampled during active COVID-19. The sequencing sample was made of peripheral blood. CDR3 residues: CASEKGVTEAFF. The CDR3 bases are TGTGCCTCCGAGAAGGGGGTGACTGAAGCTTTCTTT.